These T cell receptor beta chains were read from a single sample in a study of blood T cell repertoires in COVID-19. The protocol was immunoSEQ multiplex PCR, while the TCRdb copy is restricted to in-frame clones and leaves out a portion. The profile covers some 150,000 clones, with 85% appearing a single time and around 3.1% taken by the ten largest. What was sequenced was peripheral blood. These TCRs come from a woman between 40 and 55 years old with active or convalescent COVID-19. Each CDR3 is given with its conserved first and last residue. A D gene is named only where the DNA matches it firmly. The size of a clone is reported for some rows only, either as once, few or many, or as a class for expanded clones.

v_call	d_call	clone_size	j_call	cdr3_nt	cdr3_aa
TRBV10-2	TRBD1	.	TRBJ1-3	TGCGCCATCCGACAGGGCGAAGGAAACACCATATATTTT	CAIRQGEGNTIYF
TRBV27	TRBD1	.	TRBJ2-7	TGTGCCAGCAGTCGGGACAGTACCTACGAGCAGTACTTC	CASSRDSTYEQYF
TRBV5-1	TRBD2	.	TRBJ2-7	TGCGCCAGCAGCTTTTTTAGCGGGGGCCTCGACTACGAGCAGTACTTC	CASSFFSGGLDYEQYF
TRBV7-8	.	.	TRBJ1-1	TGTGCCAGCAGTCGGACAGTCCTGAACACTGAAGCTTTCTTT	CASSRTVLNTEAFF
TRBV9	.	.	TRBJ1-3	TGTGCCAGCAGCGTAACAGGGCCTGGAAACACCATATATTTT	CASSVTGPGNTIYF
TRBV18	TRBD1	.	TRBJ1-6	TGTGCCAGCTCACCGACAGGGGATAATTCACCCCTCCACTTT	CASSPTGDNSPLHF
TRBV19	.	.	TRBJ1-1	TGTGCCAGTAGTATAGCCCCTTTTCGGTATGTGGACACTGAAGCTTTCTTT	CASSIAPFRYVDTEAFF
TRBV9	.	.	TRBJ1-5	TGTGCCAGCAGCGATGGTAGAACCCACAATCAGCCCCAGCATTTT	CASSDGRTHNQPQHF
TRBV9	TRBD1	.	TRBJ2-7	TGTGCCAGCAGCGTAGAACAGGGGGCAGGAGAGCAGTACTTC	CASSVEQGAGEQYF
TRBV11-2	.	.	TRBJ1-5	TGTGCCAGCAGCTTAGGAGCGGAGAGCAATCAGCCCCAGCATTTT	CASSLGAESNQPQHF
TRBV19	TRBD2	once	TRBJ2-3	TGTGCCAGTAGGCTTAGCGGGAGTACAGATACGCAGTATTTT	CASRLSGSTDTQYF
TRBV5-1	.	.	TRBJ2-1	TGCGCCAGCAGCTCCTCACGGGTAGCGACCAATGAGCAGTTCTTC	CASSSSRVATNEQFF
TRBV3-1/TRBV3-2	.	.	TRBJ1-3	TGTGCCAGCAGCCAAGACCCCTCCTCTGGAAACACCATATATTTT	CASSQDPSSGNTIYF
TRBV27	.	.	TRBJ2-1	TGTGCCAGCTCAACAGGTGGGGTTCTCAATGAGCAGTTCTTC	CASSTGGVLNEQFF
TRBV6-5	.	.	TRBJ1-1	TGTGCCAGCAGAGACAGATTTGAAGCTTTCTTT	CASRDRFEAFF
TRBV11-2	.	once	TRBJ2-5	TGTGCCAGCAGCTTAGGGGGGGAAAGGGGCCAAGAGACCCAGTACTTC	CASSLGGERGQETQYF
TRBV2	.	.	TRBJ2-7	TGTGCCAGCAGTCCCTATGGCGAGCAGTACTTC	CASSPYGEQYF
TRBV5-1	.	.	TRBJ2-3	TGCGCCAGCAGCTTGGAGGGGTGGAACACAGATACGCAGTATTTT	CASSLEGWNTDTQYF
TRBV28	.	.	TRBJ1-4	TGTGCCAGCAGTTTTTCTTTCCCAACTAATGAAAAACTGTTTTTT	CASSFSFPTNEKLFF
TRBV11-2	.	.	TRBJ2-3	TGTGCCAGCAGCTTAGATGGCGGACTTCGATCAAGCACAGATACGCAGTATTTT	CASSLDGGLRSSTDTQYF
TRBV6-5	TRBD1	.	TRBJ2-1	TGTGCCAGCACCCATACTGGGACAGGGAGAAATGAGCAGTTCTTC	CASTHTGTGRNEQFF
TRBV2	.	.	TRBJ1-5	TGTGCCAGCAGTGAATTCGGCAGGGCTAGCAATCAGCCCCAGCATTTT	CASSEFGRASNQPQHF
TRBV5-5	TRBD1	.	TRBJ1-1	TGTGCCAGCAGCTTCACAGGGGGCGAACATCTAGCTTTCTTT	CASSFTGGEHLAFF
TRBV27	.	.	TRBJ1-5	TGTGCCAGCAGTTTAAGGGGGTTGGGCAATCAGCCCCAGCATTTT	CASSLRGLGNQPQHF
TRBV9	.	.	TRBJ1-4	TGTGCCAGCAGCGCGGGGACTACTAATGAAAAACTGTTTTTT	CASSAGTTNEKLFF
TRBV27	TRBD2	once	TRBJ2-1	TGTGCCAGCAGGCTACTAGCGGACACTCCGCCTAGCCAATACAATGAGCAGTTCTTC	CASRLLADTPPSQYNEQFF
TRBV27	TRBD1	.	TRBJ1-2	TGTGCCAGCAGGACAGGGGTAGGAGACTATGGCTACACCTTC	CASRTGVGDYGYTF
TRBV5-4	TRBD2	.	TRBJ2-5	TGTGCCAGCAGCTTGGGGCGGTCGGGGGGAGCTGGGGAGACCCAGTACTTC	CASSLGRSGGAGETQYF
TRBV19	.	.	TRBJ1-3	TGTGCCAGTAGTCTCAGGGGCAGAAGTGGAAACACCATATATTTT	CASSLRGRSGNTIYF
TRBV27	TRBD2	.	TRBJ2-7	TGTGCCAGCAGTTTATCGACTAGCAGGCGCGACGAGCAGTACTTC	CASSLSTSRRDEQYF
TRBV6-2/TRBV6-3	TRBD2	.	TRBJ2-3	TGTGCCAGCAGTTACGGGGGAGGGGCAGATACGCAGTATTTT	CASSYGGGADTQYF
TRBV10-3	.	.	TRBJ2-7	TGTGCCATCAGTGAGTCGGCTACGACTAGTTCCTACGAGCAGTACTTC	CAISESATTSSYEQYF
TRBV29-1	.	.	TRBJ2-5	TGCAGCGTCCGGACGGGCCCGGGGGAGACCCAGTACTTC	CSVRTGPGETQYF
TRBV11-2	.	.	TRBJ1-3	TGTGCCAGCAGCTCCTCTCGTACCCTTCGGGCTGGAAACACCATATATTTT	CASSSSRTLRAGNTIYF
TRBV30	TRBD1	few	TRBJ1-5	TGTGCCTGGAGTGCAGGGGGCGGCAATCAGCCCCAGCATTTT	CAWSAGGGNQPQHF
TRBV7-6	.	once	TRBJ1-3	TGTGCCAGCAGCTTAGCGGCGCCAGCTAGCTCTGGAAACACCATATATTTT	CASSLAAPASSGNTIYF
TRBV9	TRBD2	.	TRBJ2-3	TGTGCCAGCAGTCGTAGCGGGAGGGCCACGGATACGCAGTATTTT	CASSRSGRATDTQYF
TRBV27	TRBD1	.	TRBJ2-1	TGTGCCAGCAGTTTACCCGCCGGGACAGGGGGCTACAATGAGCAGTTCTTC	CASSLPAGTGGYNEQFF
TRBV27	TRBD1	.	TRBJ2-7	TGTGCCAGCAGTTTATCGGGGGACAGGGTCAGCGAGCAGTACTTC	CASSLSGDRVSEQYF
TRBV3-1/TRBV3-2	TRBD2	.	TRBJ2-1	TGTGCCAGCAGCCCCCGGACTAGCGGGAACAATGAGCAGTTCTTC	CASSPRTSGNNEQFF
TRBV5-1	.	.	TRBJ1-6	TGCGCCAGCAGCGGAGGTCATAGTTCACCCCTCCACTTT	CASSGGHSSPLHF
TRBV3-1/TRBV3-2	TRBD1	.	TRBJ1-6	TGTGCCAGCAGTTACTCGACAGGGGTCAATTCACCCCTCCACTTT	CASSYSTGVNSPLHF
TRBV4-1	TRBD2	.	TRBJ2-3	TGCGCCAGCAGCCCCAGCGGGACGCCAGGCACAGATACGCAGTATTTT	CASSPSGTPGTDTQYF
TRBV9	.	.	TRBJ1-3	TGTGCCAGCAGCGTTGGGACTCTCTCTGGAAACACCATATATTTT	CASSVGTLSGNTIYF
TRBV10-3	.	.	TRBJ2-5	TGTGCCATCAGTGAGCTGGAGACCCAGTACTTC	CAISELETQYF